This paragraph covers one T cell receptor beta chain sequence. The trim removed 3 bases at V and 5 bases at J, leaving 4 bases unmatched. Germline CDR1 and CDR2: LNHDA and SQIVND (reference sequence). The CDR3 sequence is 15 residues long. The data stem from a study of shared T cell receptors in the human thymus. Generated by immunoSEQ multiplex PCR, the TCRdb table keeps only in-frame clones and is missing some. The repertoire holds approximately 660,000 clones, with approximately 90% as singletons. These data are also associated with another study on human thymus T cells. That source adds: Healthy Finnish infants undergoing corrective surgery for congenital heart defects were the donors. In corrective heart surgery, resections were taken, and these provided the thymus tissue. Gene usage for V and J segments appeared biased in thymic and blood repertoires. Related reports documented highly overlapping thymic repertoires among unrelated individuals.

The sequence derives from a boy less than two years old with a congenital heart defect. The specimen was thymocytes. The chain employs TRBV19 and TRBJ2-5; 12 bases match TRBD2. The chain's CDR3 is CASSILAGGVETQYF. Written as DNA, the CDR3 is TGTGCCAGTAGTATTCTAGCGGGAGGGGTGGAGACCCAGTACTTC.